This paragraph covers one TCR beta chain sequence. Antigen specificity is unknown. This entry comes from a study of cytomegalovirus exposure and HLA in healthy donors. V was pared by 6 bases and J by 3 bases, with 11 bases between. Germline CDR1 reads MNHEY; CDR2 reads SVGAGI. The CDR3 runs to 13 residues. The PCR used 60 Vbeta and 13 Jbeta primers. Profiled with immunoSEQ multiplex PCR; TCRdb holds only in-frame clones, not every one. The profile shows about 150,000 clones, around four fifths of them singletons. Points from the study as a whole: When analyzed later, a missense DCLRE1C variant was found to be linked to TCR beta V- and J-gene trimming.

The sample consisted of PBMCs. This TCR was recovered from a woman aged 25 to 39 in good health and CMV-seropositive. This chain joins TRBV6-5 and TRBJ1-1; D remains ambiguous. In nucleotides, the CDR3 is TGTGCCAGCAGCCGTACCGGGGACACTGAAGCTTTCTTT. Protein: CASSRTGDTEAFF.